This entry concerns a single T cell receptor beta chain. Its antigen is unidentified. During its preparation, the TCRbeta library received unique molecular identifiers. TCRdb itself ran the PCR reads through MiXCR, one entry per CDR3 protein. The sample has 500,000 to 650,000 distinct CDR3 sequences, approximately 12% seen once. This sample stems from a study of T-cell reconstitution after alpha-beta-depleted transplantation in children. The study, taken as a whole, reports: Where alpha-beta T cells came from about two months after transplant was reportedly several hundred expanded graft clones. Fresh T-cell production supplied most of the T-cell counts and diversity seen one year after transplant. Certain patients had high TCRbeta diversity at day 60, and it came from recipient T cells and thymic progenitors that survived.

CDR3 length: 14 amino acids. Trimming took off 2 bases at V and 6 bases at J, with 12 bases between the two ends. Germline V gene sequence: CDR1 SGHRS, CDR2 YFSETQ. The rearrangement uses TRBV5-1 and TRBJ2-1, with D tentatively TRBD1 or TRBD2 (6 bases each). Sequences were derived from PBMCs, mostly from graft donor cells, sampled 360 days after TCRalphabeta/CD19-depleted stem cell transplant. This TCR was sampled from a male patient aged 5 to 17 who had a stem cell transplant for acute myeloid leukemia, so the T cells may come from the graft donor. The CDR3 DNA reads TGCGCCAGCAGCTTTATAGGGGGGTCCAATGAGCAGTTCTTC. This encodes CASSFIGGSNEQFF.